The rows below give T cell receptor beta chains drawn from one sample of a study of regulatory T cells in long-lasting Graves disease. TCRdb re-called the multiplex PCR reads with MiXCR, one entry per CDR3 protein. The sample lists hundreds of thousands of distinct CDR3 sequences; roughly 30% were seen once. The specimen was peripheral blood mononuclear cells (PBMCs), collected when the disease was refractory, from a patient treated with antithyroid drugs. The receptors stem from a female donor with Graves disease. The CDR3 runs from the conserved cysteine through the conserved F or W. D genes are given only for firm matches. Rows may omit the clone size; those that give it use once, few, many or a size class.

v_call	clone_size	d_call	j_call	cdr3_aa	cdr3_nt
TRBV2	few	-	TRBJ1-3	CASDEPGPLSFGNTIYF	TGTGCCAGTGACGAGCCGGGACCACTGAGCTTTGGAAACACCATATATTTT
TRBV29-1	-	-	TRBJ1-1	CSVAPIVSRGQSGGRGRTEAFF	TGCAGCGTTGCCCCAATAGTTAGTCGAGGCCAGAGTGGGGGGCGCGGGCGCACTGAAGCTTTCTTT
TRBV5-5	few	-	TRBJ1-1	CASSPMAGGDPEAFF	TGTGCCAGCAGCCCCATGGCGGGGGGAGACCCTGAAGCTTTCTTT
TRBV30	-	-	TRBJ1-1	CASLREGGAFF	TGTGCCTCCCTAAGGGAGGGAGGAGCTTTCTTT
TRBV5-1	few	TRBD1	TRBJ1-2	CASSLGTGRGYGYTF	TGCGCCAGCAGCTTGGGGACAGGGCGCGGCTATGGCTACACCTTC
TRBV4-1	few	-	TRBJ2-5	CASSQDGTLQETQYF	TGCGCCAGCAGCCAAGATGGCACCCTCCAAGAGACCCAGTACTTC
TRBV7-3	-	TRBD2	TRBJ2-3	CASSSLAGGGTDTQYF	TGTGCCAGCAGCTCCCTAGCGGGAGGTGGAACAGATACGCAGTATTTT
TRBV2	many	TRBD1	TRBJ1-4	CASKKTLLQGSTNEKLFF	TGTGCCAGCAAAAAGACCCTATTACAGGGGAGTACTAATGAAAAACTGTTTTTT
TRBV7-2	-	-	TRBJ1-1	CASSLARGWAGRAFF	TGTGCCAGCAGCTTAGCGAGGGGTTGGGCAGGCCGGGCTTTCTTT
TRBV20-1	-	TRBD2	TRBJ2-7	CSARLAGGLSEQYF	TGCAGTGCTAGGCTAGCGGGAGGGCTGTCGGAGCAGTACTTC
TRBV6-6	few	TRBD1	TRBJ1-2	CASSYSLQGANYGYTF	TGTGCCAGCAGTTACTCGCTGCAGGGGGCTAACTATGGCTACACCTTC
TRBV15	few	-	TRBJ1-4	CATSRAGQGTATNEKLFF	TGTGCCACCAGCAGAGCCGGGCAGGGGACGGCAACTAATGAAAAACTGTTTTTT
TRBV27	few	-	TRBJ1-1	CASRSFPGPVTEAFF	TGTGCCAGCAGATCCTTCCCGGGGCCCGTCACTGAAGCTTTCTTT
TRBV19	-	-	TRBJ1-5	CASSIVPFQPQHF	TGTGCCAGTAGTATAGTGCCGTTTCAGCCCCAGCATTTT
TRBV20-1	few	TRBD2	TRBJ2-7	CSARFLAASYEQYF	TGCAGTGCTCGTTTCCTAGCGGCCTCCTACGAGCAGTACTTC
TRBV11-2	-	-	TRBJ1-1	CASSLGLRGAVTEAFF	TGTGCCAGCAGCTTAGGTCTCCGGGGCGCGGTCACTGAAGCTTTCTTT
TRBV15	few	-	TRBJ2-7	CATSSRGGGYEQYF	TGTGCCACCAGCAGTAGAGGTGGAGGCTACGAGCAGTACTTC
TRBV28	-	TRBD2	TRBJ2-7	CASSFRASGRYEQYF	TGTGCCAGCAGCTTCCGGGCTAGCGGGAGGTACGAGCAGTACTTC
TRBV20-1	-	-	TRBJ1-6	CSARTIASSPLHF	TGCAGTGCTAGGACAATCGCTAGTTCACCCCTCCACTTT
TRBV30	-	-	TRBJ1-2	CAWSAGAGGYTF	TGTGCCTGGAGTGCAGGGGCGGGAGGCTACACCTTC
TRBV5-1	-	-	TRBJ1-4	CASRVGDEERKLFF	TGCGCCAGCAGGGTTGGAGACGAGGAGAGGAAACTGTTTTTT
TRBV5-1	few	-	TRBJ1-1	CASSVPNLRDTEAFF	TGCGCCAGCAGCGTCCCGAACCTCAGGGACACTGAAGCTTTCTTT
TRBV28	many	TRBD1	TRBJ1-1	CASSHRGNTEAFF	TGTGCCAGCAGCCACAGGGGGAACACTGAAGCTTTCTTT
TRBV13	-	TRBD2	TRBJ2-7	CASSLKRGPYEQYF	TGTGCCAGCAGCCTAAAGCGGGGGCCCTACGAGCAGTACTTC
TRBV13	-	-	TRBJ2-5	CASSLYPKFEGSWETQYF	TGTGCCAGCAGCTTATACCCGAAGTTCGAGGGGTCGTGGGAGACCCAGTACTTC
TRBV7-6	-	TRBD1	TRBJ2-7	CASSPRTGKSYEQYF	TGTGCCAGCAGCCCGCGGACAGGGAAGTCCTACGAGCAGTACTTC
TRBV12-3/TRBV12-4	-	TRBD2	TRBJ2-3	CASSLFPASGASSTDTQYF	TGTGCCAGCAGTTTGTTTCCGGCTAGCGGGGCTTCTAGCACAGATACGCAGTATTTT
TRBV5-5	few	-	TRBJ2-6	CASSFTGANVLTF	TGTGCCAGCAGCTTTACCGGGGCCAACGTCCTGACTTTC
TRBV10-3	many	-	TRBJ2-7	CAISPGGGTDEQYF	TGTGCCATCAGTCCCGGTGGGGGAACGGACGAGCAGTACTTC
TRBV19	many	TRBD1	TRBJ2-7	CASSKGASSYEQYF	TGTGCCAGTAGCAAGGGGGCTAGCTCCTACGAGCAGTACTTC
TRBV9	few	-	TRBJ2-7	CASSGPGYEQYF	TGTGCCAGCAGCGGACCGGGATACGAGCAGTACTTC
TRBV5-4	-	-	TRBJ1-1	CASSPMRVRAEAFF	TGTGCCAGCAGCCCTATGAGGGTTAGGGCTGAAGCTTTCTTT
TRBV27	-	-	TRBJ2-4	CASSLSWAGKNIQYF	TGTGCCAGCAGTTTATCGTGGGCGGGGAAAAACATTCAGTACTTC
TRBV19	-	-	TRBJ1-1	CASSIVYSANTEAFF	TGTGCCAGTAGTATAGTGTACAGCGCAAACACTGAAGCTTTCTTT
TRBV30	-	TRBD1	TRBJ2-7	CVGDRGSAEQYF	TGTGTAGGGGACAGGGGATCTGCCGAGCAGTACTTC
TRBV27	few	TRBD2	TRBJ2-1	CAPLRIRLRGTSARYNEQFF	TGTGCCCCTCTGAGGATAAGGCTGAGGGGGACTAGCGCTAGGTACAATGAGCAGTTCTTC
TRBV9	-	-	TRBJ2-7	CASGRGRIPYEQYF	TGTGCCAGCGGAAGGGGACGGATTCCCTACGAGCAGTACTTC
TRBV30	few	-	TRBJ1-2	CAWTLVQGHVYGYTF	TGTGCCTGGACGTTAGTACAGGGCCACGTCTATGGCTACACCTTC
TRBV5-1	few	-	TRBJ1-4	CASSLAWGNEKLFF	TGCGCCAGCAGCTTGGCTTGGGGTAATGAAAAACTGTTTTTT
TRBV2	few	-	TRBJ2-6	CASSKGPGTSGANVLTF	TGTGCCAGCAGCAAGGGGCCAGGAACCTCTGGGGCCAACGTCCTGACTTTC
TRBV29-1	few	TRBD1	TRBJ2-7	CSVEGQGEIYEQYF	TGCAGCGTTGAAGGCCAGGGGGAGATTTACGAGCAGTACTTC
TRBV20-1	few	-	TRBJ2-7	CSASPSIYEQYF	TGCAGTGCTAGTCCTAGCATCTACGAGCAGTACTTC
TRBV2	few	TRBD1	TRBJ2-7	CASSTRRDRVRSYEQYF	TGTGCCAGCAGTACCAGAAGGGACAGGGTGAGGTCTTACGAGCAGTACTTC
TRBV15	-	TRBD2	TRBJ2-1	CATSRDPGLAGFNEQFF	TGTGCCACCAGCAGAGATCCAGGACTAGCGGGATTCAATGAGCAGTTCTTC
TRBV2	many	-	TRBJ1-5	CASSVPGNQPQHF	TGTGCCAGCAGTGTCCCGGGAAATCAGCCCCAGCATTTT
TRBV12-3/TRBV12-4	many	-	TRBJ1-2	CASSLGIGEGWNYGYTF	TGTGCCAGCAGTTTAGGGATAGGGGAAGGGTGGAACTATGGCTACACCTTC
TRBV2	many	-	TRBJ1-2	CASGGKTGSNYGYTF	TGTGCCAGCGGGGGAAAGACGGGGAGCAACTATGGCTACACCTTC
TRBV11-2	-	TRBD2	TRBJ2-3	CASRRTSGIDTQYF	TGTGCCAGCAGAAGGACTAGCGGGATAGATACGCAGTATTTT
TRBV5-1	-	-	TRBJ1-4	CASSPMTTGEKLFF	TGCGCCAGCAGCCCGATGACCACGGGTGAAAAACTGTTTTTT
TRBV29-1	-	-	TRBJ2-5	CSVQLQGETQYF	TGCAGCGTTCAGCTCCAGGGGGAGACCCAGTACTTC
TRBV28	-	TRBD1	TRBJ1-1	CASSYDDRELRTEAFF	TGTGCCAGCAGTTACGATGACAGGGAGTTGAGGACTGAAGCTTTCTTT
TRBV20-1	many	TRBD1	TRBJ1-6	CSARPSDRGIPLHF	TGCAGTGCTAGGCCCTCGGACAGGGGAATCCCCCTCCACTTT
TRBV7-3	-	TRBD2	TRBJ2-1	CASSLTLAGGYNEQFF	TGTGCCAGCAGCTTAACCCTAGCGGGAGGCTACAATGAGCAGTTCTTC
TRBV2	many	-	TRBJ1-2	CASSEESIHSNYGYTF	TGTGCCAGCAGTGAAGAGAGTATACACAGCAACTATGGCTACACCTTC
TRBV5-5	-	-	TRBJ1-5	CASRKDSVQGQPQHF	TGTGCCAGCAGAAAAGACAGTGTCCAAGGTCAGCCCCAGCATTTT
TRBV7-2	-	-	TRBJ1-5	CASSFDARGSNQPQHF	TGTGCCAGCAGCTTTGACGCGCGGGGGAGCAATCAGCCCCAGCATTTT
TRBV29-1	-	TRBD1	TRBJ2-5	CSVEGTGTAETQYF	TGCAGCGTTGAAGGGACCGGGACAGCAGAGACCCAGTACTTC